This TCR beta chain was found in a study of cytomegalovirus exposure and HLA in healthy donors. Study overall: The same platform used for the 600 to 750 first-cohort repertoires was also used for the 120 validation repertoires, as a later analysis reported. Study observations and caveats: A few CMV-associated chains proved CMV antigen-specific in vitro. Most TCR sequences were rare, but some public TCRs occurred in many donors. Among TCR beta chains, those listed as cytomegalovirus-associated numbered some 160.

In regard to this clone: No antigen is known for it.

Per germline, CDR1 SGHRS and CDR2 YFSETQ. The CDR3 covers 13 residues. Trimming left V 4 bases short and J 3 bases short, with 11 bases between. Sequencing used immunoSEQ multiplex PCR; TCRdb keeps in-frame clones, though not all of them. Seen here are tens of thousands of clones, around four fifths observed once, and the top ten hold about 3%. The V gene is TRBV5-1, the J gene TRBJ2-7; TRBD1 is a possible D gene (6 bases). The sequence derives from a man aged 25-45 years in good health and CMV-seronegative. The material sequenced was PBMCs. This chain's CDR3 is CASSLQQGYEQYF. As DNA, the CDR3 is TGCGCCAGCAGCCTACAACAGGGCTACGAGCAGTACTTC.